The T cell receptor (beta chain) under discussion was sequenced for a study of blood T cell repertoires in COVID-19 (dated by TCRdb to the early 2020s). The study in broad terms: Samples from collaborators originated in the United States, Italy and Spain and spanned both the acute and convalescent phases of COVID-19. The material from the prospective study consisted of cDNA or gDNA derived from T cells, B-cell-depleted T cells, or PBMCs. Subjects who had been exposed to COVID-19, were actively infected with it, or had recovered from it provided the deeply sampled blood TCRbeta repertoires that made up the dataset. The repertoires were released in a freely available public database intended as a resource for research on the immune response to SARS-CoV-2. The samples were drawn from two sources: the first 160 participants of the ongoing ImmuneRACE study, and fewer than 1,500 subjects contributed by 6 global collaborators. The sample metadata nearly always contained a de-identified subject ID, COVID-19 status, age in years and sex. HLA class I and class II types, where available, came from metadata supplied by the sample provider rather than from assay-based typing.

Beyond this particular receptor, the publication reports: The quantity of clinical and demographic metadata differed by source and by participant and was supplied without curation.

TCRbeta CDR3 regions were amplified from genomic DNA by means of the immunoSEQ Assay, a bias-controlled multiplex PCR. The authors' analysis ran thus. The number of nucleated cells in each sample was estimated from the amplification of reference gene primers within the assay. Sequence reads were collapsed and filtered to measure the absolute abundance of every unique TCRbeta CDR3 rearrangement. For each sample, productive Simpson clonality was calculated by taking the square root of Simpson's diversity index across productive rearrangements. TCRdb's version of the immuneACCESS table is confined to in-frame rearrangements and falls short of the full clone set. An unresolved V gene accounts for under half of the shortfall where checked; the remainder is of unknown origin. V, J and clone size derive from that table, while D and trimming were established from the DNA sequence. The table for this sample lists 130,000 or so clones; roughly 86% of them were counted only once. The top ten hold around 3.7% of the sample.

Comments on this clone: What this receptor recognizes is not known. The input lacks base qualities; no much larger clone sits a single base away.

Including the terminal cysteine and phenylalanine, the CDR3 comprises 14 residues. Only the CDR3 DNA is retained, 42 bases long and in frame from the first base. Unmatched junction bases come to 5, with V trimmed by 4 bases and J by 4 bases. Sequences SEHNR (CDR1) and FQNEAQ (CDR2) are obtained from the germline V gene (reference sequence). Participants in the prospective study were aged about 18 to 95 years, lived in about two dozen United States geographic areas, and enrolled through a virtual design. In the prospective study, participants were assigned to cohorts based on the clinical history participants reported in a screening survey and a study questionnaire. In the prospective study, whole blood, serum and a nasopharyngeal or oropharyngeal swab were collected from each participant by mobile phlebotomists. Additional blood draws and questionnaires over an approximately two-month period could optionally be provided by prospective study participants. Before DNA extraction, blood samples from the prospective study were shipped at room temperature or frozen.

What was sequenced was PBMCs or T cells enriched from blood (not recorded which). The receptor chain draws on TRBV7-9 and TRBJ2-5, and TRBD1 aligns with 8 junction nucleotides. The sequence was obtained from a woman in her forties or fifties with acute COVID-19. The CDR3 here reads CASSSGTGRETQYF. At the DNA level, the sequence is TGTGCCAGCAGCTCGGGGACAGGTCGAGAGACCCAGTACTTC. The full variable domain, completed from the reference TRBV7-9 and TRBJ2-5 proteins outside the CDR3, reads DTGVSQNPRHKITKRGQNVTFRCDPISEHNRLYWYRQTLGQGPEFLTYFQNEAQLEKSRLLSDRFSAERPKGSFSTLEIQRTEQGDSAMYLCASSSGTGRETQYFGPGTRLLVL.